Listed here are 31 T cell receptor beta chains from one sample, sequenced in a study of blood T cell repertoires in COVID-19. TCRdb's table, derived via immunoSEQ multiplex PCR, lists solely in-frame clones and lacks some. This repertoire shows some 210,000 clones, 75% to 85% found once; its top ten account for 4.3%. The specimen sequenced was PBMCs or T cells enriched from blood (not recorded which). These receptors originate from a man younger than 40 with acute COVID-19.

V is TRBV18 and J is TRBJ1-3; possible D gene TRBD1, 5 bases. Germline V lookup: CDR1 KGHSH, CDR2 LQKENI. V was trimmed by 1 base and J by 4 bases, leaving 8 bases between them. There are 14 residues in the CDR3. This CDR3 is CASSPLGEGNTIYF. Here the CDR3 DNA reads TGTGCCAGCTCACCACTAGGGGAAGGAAACACCATATATTTT.

The rearrangement uses TRBV29-1 and TRBJ2-2; 10 positions agree with TRBD1. Germline V lookup: CDR1 SQVTM, CDR2 ANQGSEA. CDR3 length: 16 residues. V shed 6 bases, J shed 7 bases, and the junction held 14 bases outside the gene matches. For the CDR3, the DNA is TGCAGCGTAGCCTTAGCCGGGACAGGGGTCAGCGGGGAGCTGTTTTTT. This translates into CSVALAGTGVSGELFF.

Concerning this clone itself: Other DNA sequences within the sample encode an identical CDR3. The chain couples TRBV7-9 to TRBJ1-1, with D perhaps matching TRBD1 (6 bases). Germline V gene sequence: CDR1 SEHNR, CDR2 FQNEAQ (reference sequence). The V end was cut by 5 bases, the J end by 1 base, with 8 bases between. The CDR3 sequence is 13 residues long. The CDR3 protein is CASSLGQNTEAFF. DNA for the CDR3: TGTGCCAGCAGCCTGGGACAGAACACTGAAGCTTTCTTT. Using reference TRBV7-9 and TRBJ1-1 for the parts outside the CDR3, the full variable domain is DTGVSQNPRHKITKRGQNVTFRCDPISEHNRLYWYRQTLGQGPEFLTYFQNEAQLEKSRLLSDRFSAERPKGSFSTLEIQRTEQGDSAMYLCASSLGQNTEAFFGQGTRLTVV.

V is TRBV9 and J is TRBJ2-3, with 9 bases identical to TRBD2. The ends lost 1 base at V and 5 bases at J; junction bases unmatched: 5. The CDR3 runs 15 residues. Germline lookup yields CDR1 SGDLS and CDR2 YYNGEE. The CDR3 region is CASSVSSGGRDTQYF. As DNA, the CDR3 is TGTGCCAGCAGCGTATCCAGCGGGGGGCGAGATACGCAGTATTTT.

This clone was found once. The V and J genes are TRBV2 and TRBJ2-7; D is perhaps TRBD2 (6 bases). CDR3 length: 15 amino acids. Germline CDR1 and CDR2: SNHLY and FYNNEI. The V end was cut by 8 bases, the J end by 2 bases, with 19 bases between. CDR3 coding DNA: TGTGCCAGCCATACGCCGGGACTGCTGCCCTACGAGCAGTACTTC. This gives the protein CASHTPGLLPYEQYF.

J is TRBJ1-4 and V is TRBV18; 9 nucleotides agree with TRBD1. The CDR3 spans 14 residues. Germline trimming cut 2 bases from V and 8 bases from J; bases unmatched to any gene: 3. Germline V gene data show CDR1 as KGHSH and CDR2 as LQKENI. As DNA, the CDR3 is TGTGCCAGCTCACCAGGGACAGGGAGCGAAAAACTGTTTTTT. This codes for CASSPGTGSEKLFF. Together with reference TRBV18 and TRBJ1-4, the CDR3 gives the full variable domain: NAGVMQNPRHLVRRRGQEARLRCSPMKGHSHVYWYRQLPEEGLKFMVYLQKENIIDESGMPKERFSAEFPKEGPSILRIQQVVRGDSAAYFCASSPGTGSEKLFFGSGTQLSVL.

V and J are TRBV4-1 and TRBJ2-4; TRBD1 matches 8 bases. Trimming cost V 0 bases and J 8 bases; bases outside gene matches: 6. This CDR3 has 15 amino acids. Germline values: CDR1 MGHRA, CDR2 YSYEKL. This CDR3 reads CASSQEGQGPYIQYF. In nucleotides, the CDR3 is TGCGCCAGCAGCCAAGAAGGACAGGGTCCGTACATTCAGTACTTC.

This clone was seen once. This chain joins TRBV6-4 and TRBJ2-1; D remains unclear. V lost 0 bases, J lost 10 bases, and 10 bases lay in between. CDR3 length: 13 residues. Germline loops: CDR1 MRHNA, CDR2 SNTAGT. Here the CDR3 reads CASSDSFAQEQFF. CDR3 coding DNA: TGTGCCAGCAGTGACTCGTTTGCCCAGGAGCAGTTCTTC.

The chain employs TRBV4-2 and TRBJ1-3, with D possibly matching TRBD1 (5 bases). The germline V gene has CDR1 LGHNA and CDR2 YNFKEQ. This CDR3 contains 20 residues. Deletions cut 0 bases from V and 0 bases from J, with 21 bases between. The CDR3 spells CASSQEGGFFGGTSGNTIYF. CDR3 DNA sequence: TGTGCCAGCAGCCAAGAGGGGGGTTTTTTCGGGGGAACCTCTGGAAACACCATATATTTT.

The rearrangement uses TRBV6-5 and TRBJ2-5; 8 bases are a match to TRBD2. The ends lost 5 bases at V and 3 bases at J; junction bases unmatched: 8. Germline CDR1 MNHEY, CDR2 SVGAGI. The CDR3 is 15 residues long. The CDR3 nucleotides are TGTGCCAGCAGTCCTAGCGGGTGGGGAGAAGAGACCCAGTACTTC. Its protein product is CASSPSGWGEETQYF.

This rearrangement joins TRBV28 to TRBJ2-2; TRBD1 agrees at 8 bases. The CDR3 is 17 residues long. V was pared by 5 bases and J by 6 bases, with 14 bases of the junction left unmatched. The germline gives CDR1 MDHEN, CDR2 SYDVKM. CDR3 bases: TGTGCCAGCAGTCAAAGACCCCAGGGGGCGAGACCCGGGGAGCTGTTTTTT. Translating it yields CASSQRPQGARPGELFF.

The DNA for the CDR3 is TGTGCCAGCAGCTTAGAAGGGGCCACAGGGAGAAATGGCTACACCTTC. This sequence encodes CASSLEGATGRNGYTF. This chain joins TRBV7-9 and TRBJ1-2, with D tentatively TRBD1 (6 bases). Germline-derived CDR1 and CDR2 are SEHNR and FQNEAQ (reference sequence). The CDR3 has 16 residues. Trimming left V 1 base short and J 6 bases short, with 18 bases between.

The chain is built from TRBV2 and TRBJ2-3; the match to TRBD2 covers 11 bases. There are 15 residues in the CDR3. The V segment lost 5 bases and the J segment 4 bases; nucleotides outside the gene matches: 5. Germline V gene sequence: CDR1 SNHLY, CDR2 FYNNEI. For the CDR3, the DNA is TGTGCCAGCAGTCTAGCGGGGGGTCTCGCAGATACGCAGTATTTT. This encodes CASSLAGGLADTQYF.

V and J are TRBV5-1 and TRBJ2-3; D is perhaps TRBD2 (6 bases). V lost 4 bases and J 0 bases, leaving 9 bases between the germline ends. CDR1 SGHRS and CDR2 YFSETQ come from the germline V gene. This CDR3 comprises 14 residues. CDR3 region: CASSRESSTDTQYF. CDR3 bases: TGCGCCAGCAGCCGGGAGTCTAGCACAGATACGCAGTATTTT.

The J gene is TRBJ2-3, the V gene TRBV6-5, with D maybe TRBD1 (6 bases). Germline CDR1 and CDR2: MNHEY and SVGAGI. The CDR3 has 14 amino acids. V lost 0 bases, J lost 5 bases, and 9 bases lay in between. CDR3 region: CASSYSGHGDTQYF. CDR3 nucleotide sequence: TGTGCCAGCAGTTACTCGGGACACGGAGATACGCAGTATTTT.

This clone showed up just a few times. At one of its ends the junction is not consistent with the germline gene, which may arise from a read error. The rearrangement joins TRBV6-5 to TRBJ1-1; D possibly corresponds to TRBD1 (5 bases). Germline V gene lookup returns CDR1 MNHEY and CDR2 SVGAGI. This CDR3 is built from 11 residues. For the CDR3, the DNA is TGTGCCAGCCAAGCGGGGGGACCCGCATGGTTT. Translating gives CASQAGGPAWF.

V and J are TRBV28 and TRBJ1-2; D is ambiguous. Germline CDR1 MDHEN, CDR2 SYDVKM. There are 16 residues in the CDR3. Trimming took off 3 bases at V and 4 bases at J, with 18 bases between the two ends. CDR3 in amino acids: CASSLKSRGQSYGYTF. DNA of the CDR3: TGTGCCAGCAGTTTGAAGTCGAGAGGGCAGTCCTATGGCTACACCTTC.

V gene TRBV6-2 or TRBV6-3 combines with J gene TRBJ1-5, with D perhaps TRBD1 (6 bases). Germline assignment: CDR1 MNHEY and CDR2 SVGEGT. V lost 4 bases, J lost 1 base, and 8 bases lay in between. CDR3 size: 14 residues. The CDR3 nucleotides read TGTGCCAGCAGTTTTACAGGGAGCAATCAGCCCCAGCATTTT. Translated, it gives CASSFTGSNQPQHF.

The V call is TRBV14, the J call TRBJ1-4; D call uncertain. CDR1 and CDR2 from the germline V gene are SGHDN and FVKESK. Trimming left V 1 base short and J 4 bases short, with 19 bases between. CDR3 length equals 18 residues. The CDR3: CASSQGRRRPEFNEKLFF. CDR3 sequence (DNA): TGTGCCAGCAGCCAAGGAAGGCGGAGACCCGAATTTAATGAAAAACTGTTTTTT.

The gene calls are TRBV7-6 and TRBJ2-7; 9 bases line up with TRBD2. The CDR3 consists of 16 residues. Germline assignment: CDR1 SGHVS and CDR2 FNYEAQ. With 1 base clipped from V and 7 bases from J, the junction kept 11 bases outside the gene matches. CDR3 residues: CASSLGPPSGGTEQYF. The CDR3 coding sequence is TGTGCCAGCAGCTTAGGGCCCCCAAGCGGGGGGACTGAGCAGTACTTC. Full variable domain (missing parts from reference TRBV7-6 and TRBJ2-7): GAGVSQSPRYKVTKRGQDVALRCDPISGHVSLYWYRQALGQGPEFLTYFNYEAQQDKSGLPNDRFSAERPEGSISTLTIQRTEQRDSAMYRCASSLGPPSGGTEQYFGPGTRLTVT.

This clone was counted once. The CDR3 DNA is TGTGCCAGCAGCCAGACAGGTTCCTCTGGAAACACCATATATTTT. Amino acid sequence: CASSQTGSSGNTIYF. The gene calls are TRBV9 and TRBJ1-3, with D perhaps matching TRBD1 (6 bases). Germline values: CDR1 SGDLS, CDR2 YYNGEE. The CDR3 consists of 15 residues. The ends were cut back, 4 bases at V and 0 bases at J, with 11 bases in the middle. Supplemented by reference TRBV9 and TRBJ1-3, the full variable domain reads DSGVTQTPKHLITATGQRVTLRCSPRSGDLSVYWYQQSLDQGLQFLIQYYNGEERAKGNILERFSAQQFPDLHSELNLSSLELGDSALYFCASSQTGSSGNTIYFGEGSWLTVV.

The chain employs TRBV19 and TRBJ2-2; perhaps TRBD2 as D (6 bases). Germline values: CDR1 LNHDA, CDR2 SQIVND (reference sequence). This CDR3 has 14 residues. V lost 9 bases and J lost 6, with 17 bases in between. CDR3 sequence (DNA): TGTGCCAGCCGCGGGGCAGGGTACCCCGGGGAGCTGTTTTTT. This gives the protein CASRGAGYPGELFF. Supplemented by reference TRBV19 and TRBJ2-2, the full variable domain reads DGGITQSPKYLFRKEGQNVTLSCEQNLNHDAMYWYRQDPGQGLRLIYYSQIVNDFQKGDIAEGYSVSREKKESFPLTVTSAQKNPTAFYLCASRGAGYPGELFFGEGSRLTVL.

This clone appeared once. V and J are TRBV7-9 and TRBJ2-3; the D gene is possibly TRBD2 (7 bases). V gave up 1 base and J gave up 4 bases, with 9 bases separating them. The CDR3 runs 14 residues. CDR1 and CDR2 (germline): SEHNR, FQNEAQ (reference sequence). The CDR3 reads CASSLGGGADTQYF. In DNA, the CDR3 is TGTGCCAGCAGCTTAGGAGGGGGGGCAGATACGCAGTATTTT.

The rearrangement uses TRBV7-3 and TRBJ1-1, with no clear D. There are 20 residues in the CDR3. The germline V and J ends were trimmed by 0 bases and 3 bases, with 26 bases remaining between them. Per germline, CDR1 SGHTA and CDR2 FQGTGA. The chain's CDR3 is CASSLTFWEGNPSPDTEAFF. The CDR3 DNA sequence: TGTGCCAGCAGCTTAACGTTTTGGGAGGGAAACCCCTCCCCGGACACTGAAGCTTTCTTT. Drawing the rest from reference TRBV7-3 and TRBJ1-1, the complete variable domain is GAGVSQTPSNKVTEKGKYVELRCDPISGHTALYWYRQSLGQGPEFLIYFQGTGAADDSGLPNDRFFAVRPEGSVSTLKIQRTERGDSAVYLCASSLTFWEGNPSPDTEAFFGQGTRLTVV.

The rearrangement uses TRBV18 and TRBJ2-7, with D maybe TRBD2 (6 bases). This CDR3 comprises 14 residues. V was shortened by 0 bases and J by 4 bases, with 10 bases between the two germline ends. Germline V gene data show CDR1 as KGHSH and CDR2 as LQKENI. CDR3 in DNA: TGTGCCAGCTCACCACCGGAGGGAAGGTACGAGCAGTACTTC. It yields the protein CASSPPEGRYEQYF. The full variable domain, in which reference TRBV18 and TRBJ2-7 provide the parts outside the CDR3, is NAGVMQNPRHLVRRRGQEARLRCSPMKGHSHVYWYRQLPEEGLKFMVYLQKENIIDESGMPKERFSAEFPKEGPSILRIQQVVRGDSAAYFCASSPPEGRYEQYFGPGTRLTVT.

Only a few counts were recorded for this clone. V is TRBV2 and J is TRBJ1-2; D possibly corresponds to TRBD1 (6 bases). The length of the CDR3 is 13 residues. Deletions cut 10 bases from V and 3 bases from J, with 15 bases between. Germline V gene sequence: CDR1 SNHLY, CDR2 FYNNEI. The CDR3 DNA reads TGTGCCACCCTACAGGGTTCGGACTATGGCTACACCTTC. Protein: CATLQGSDYGYTF.

V is TRBV19 and J is TRBJ2-1, with 15 bases that match TRBD2. Germline V gene data show CDR1 as LNHDA and CDR2 as SQIVND (reference sequence). V was pared by 10 bases and J by 0 bases, with 7 bases of the junction left unmatched. This CDR3 has 17 residues. The CDR3 spells CATTRTSGGVSYNEQFF. The CDR3 region has the DNA TGTGCCACCACGAGGACTAGCGGGGGGGTCTCCTACAATGAGCAGTTCTTC.

The chain carries TRBV6-5 and TRBJ1-1; D gene uncertain. Germline lookup yields CDR1 MNHEY and CDR2 SVGAGI. Trimming cost V 4 bases and J 5 bases, with 11 bases left between them. This CDR3 comprises 13 residues. CDR3 coding DNA: TGTGCCAGCAGTTCCCGTTGGAGGACTGAAGCTTTCTTT. This sequence encodes CASSSRWRTEAFF.

The chain joins TRBV3-1 (or the pseudogene TRBV3-2) to TRBJ2-3, with 7 nucleotides matching TRBD2. Trimming removed 3 bases from V and 0 bases from J; junction bases left unmatched: 6. CDR3 length: 16 residues. Germline CDR1 and CDR2: LGHDT and YNNKEL (reference sequence). CDR3 sequence (DNA): TGTGCCAGCAGCCAGGCTTTAGCGGGTAGCACAGATACGCAGTATTTT. The encoded protein is CASSQALAGSTDTQYF.

V gene TRBV11-2 combines with J gene TRBJ1-1; 9 nucleotides match TRBD1. The V gene's germline CDR1 is SGHAT and CDR2 FQNNGV. This CDR3 is built from 14 residues. The V and J ends lost 2 bases and 5 bases, in that order; junction bases with no gene match: 3. CDR3 in amino acids: CASSLRQGGTEAFF. The CDR3 bases are TGTGCCAGCAGCTTACGACAGGGGGGGACTGAAGCTTTCTTT.

The CDR3 loop reads CASPRSPDTQYF. In DNA form, the CDR3 reads TGTGCCAGTCCGCGGTCGCCAGATACGCAGTATTTT. The chain links TRBV3-1 (or the pseudogene TRBV3-2) to TRBJ2-3; no clear D gene. The CDR3 covers 12 residues. Germline V lookup: CDR1 LGHDT, CDR2 YNNKEL (reference sequence). Trimming cost V 9 bases and J 4 bases, with 11 bases left between them.